The 8 T cell receptor beta chains below were found in one sample sequenced in a study of blood T cell repertoires in COVID-19 (TCRdb year 2020). Libraries came from the immunoSEQ multiplex PCR assay. TCRdb carries this immuneACCESS record with in-frame sequences only. Its versions omit some clonotypes, under half of them owing to an unresolved V gene in the studies checked, with the rest unexplained. The sample records under 300,000 clones, approximately 83% of which are singletons. The ten largest clones take up approximately 9% of the sample. The sequencing sample was made of peripheral blood. These receptors were obtained from a woman between 45 and 65 years old who had recovered from COVID-19.

Of note for this clone: Other nucleotide sequences from this sample produce the same CDR3. The chain links TRBV28 to TRBJ1-1, with 8 positions matching TRBD1. Germline V gives CDR1 MDHEN, CDR2 SYDVKM. The CDR3 contains 13 residues. V was clipped by 2 bases and J by 6 bases; unmatched bases: 2. CDR3: CASSLGQGAEAFF. The CDR3 DNA reads as TGTGCCAGCAGTTTAGGACAGGGCGCTGAAGCTTTCTTT.

The chain carries TRBV29-1 and TRBJ2-3; a possible D gene is TRBD1 (6 bases). The CDR3 length is 13 residues. Per germline, CDR1 SQVTM and CDR2 ANQGSEA. With 7 bases removed from V and 2 bases from J, the gap between germline ends came to 13 bases. CDR3 coding DNA: TGCAGCGGCGAACGGGACATCACAGATACGCAGTATTTT. Protein: CSGERDITDTQYF.

The sample holds a few counts of this clone. The rearrangement uses TRBV5-5 and TRBJ2-3; TRBD2 is a possible D gene (6 bases). Germline V gene lookup returns CDR1 SGHKS and CDR2 YYEKEE (reference sequence). Trimming cost V 0 bases and J 2 bases, with 16 bases left between them. The CDR3 covers 17 residues. CDR3 sequence: CASSLVLALADTDTQYF. CDR3 bases: TGTGCCAGCAGCTTGGTTTTGGCTTTAGCGGACACAGATACGCAGTATTTT. The complete variable domain, with remaining parts taken from reference TRBV5-5 and TRBJ2-3, reads DAGVTQSPTHLIKTRGQQVTLRCSPISGHKSVSWYQQVLGQGPQFIFQYYEKEERGRGNFPDRFSARQFPNYSSELNVNALLLGDSALYLCASSLVLALADTDTQYFGPGTRLTVL.

The chain links TRBV6-2 or TRBV6-3 to TRBJ2-1; TRBD1 might be the D (5 bases). Germline V gives CDR1 MNHEY, CDR2 SVGEGT. The V end lost 0 bases, the J end lost 3 bases, and 9 bases lay between the germline ends. This CDR3 spans 15 amino acids. CDR3 in DNA: TGTGCCAGCAGTTACTCAGGGGCCTACTACAATGAGCAGTTCTTC. Protein product: CASSYSGAYYNEQFF.

This rearrangement joins TRBV6-1 to TRBJ2-3; TRBD2 matches at 11 bases. This CDR3 is built from 16 residues. Germline V gene sequence: CDR1 MNHNS, CDR2 SASEGT. Trimming at V came to 4 bases and at J to 4 bases, leaving 7 bases not matched to a gene. The CDR3 spells CASSGLAGGPSDTQYF. Written as DNA, the CDR3 is TGTGCCAGCAGTGGGCTAGCGGGGGGCCCCTCAGATACGCAGTATTTT.

The rearrangement uses TRBV7-3 and TRBJ1-3; D is ambiguous. Germline-derived CDR1 and CDR2 are SGHTA and FQGTGA. Between the trimmed V and J ends, which lost 6 bases and 4 bases, there was a span of 13 bases. The CDR3 spans 14 residues. CDR3 DNA: TGTGCCAGCAGTTCTGACGGCGGAGGAAACACCATATATTTT. This codes for CASSSDGGGNTIYF.

This chain uses TRBV6-2 or TRBV6-3 with TRBJ1-5; 9 nucleotides line up with TRBD1. The CDR3 length is 17 residues. V shed 0 bases and J 0 bases; nucleotides not matched to a gene: 3. From germline, CDR1 is MNHEY and CDR2 SVGEGT. The CDR3 is CASSYSGTGYSNQPQHF. DNA of the CDR3: TGTGCCAGCAGTTACTCGGGGACAGGGTATAGCAATCAGCCCCAGCATTTT.

Only a few counts were recorded for this clone. This chain links TRBV7-3 with TRBJ1-2; perhaps TRBD1 as D (5 bases). Trimming stripped 4 bases from V and 2 bases from J, with 8 bases between. Germline assignment: CDR1 SGHTA and CDR2 FQGTGA. This CDR3 has 13 residues. The CDR3 spells CASSSGVNYGYTF. In DNA, the CDR3 is TGTGCCAGCAGCTCGGGGGTCAACTATGGCTACACCTTC.